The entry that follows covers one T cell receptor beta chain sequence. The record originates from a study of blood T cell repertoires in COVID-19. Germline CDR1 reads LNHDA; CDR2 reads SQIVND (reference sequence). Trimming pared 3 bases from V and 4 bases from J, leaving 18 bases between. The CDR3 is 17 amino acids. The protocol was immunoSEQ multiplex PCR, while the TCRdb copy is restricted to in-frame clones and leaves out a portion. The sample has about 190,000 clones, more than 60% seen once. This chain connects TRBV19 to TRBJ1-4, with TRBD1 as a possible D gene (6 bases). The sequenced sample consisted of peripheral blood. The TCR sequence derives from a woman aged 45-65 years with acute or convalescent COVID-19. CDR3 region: CASSMGAGRALNEKLFF. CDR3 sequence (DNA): TGTGCCAGTAGTATGGGGGCAGGGAGAGCCCTTAATGAAAAACTGTTTTTT.